This TCR beta chain was sequenced for a study of blood T cell repertoires in COVID-19. Study at large: Spain, Italy and the United States supplied samples that represented acute and convalescent COVID-19. T cells, B-cell-depleted T cells, or PBMCs supplied cDNA or gDNA.

As originally analysed: Quantification of nucleated cells was approximated via reference gene primer amplification. Measured with immunoSEQ multiplex PCR; TCRdb has only the in-frame clones, and not every one. V and J calls and clone size are given by that table; D and trimming were obtained from the DNA. The repertoire holds about 200,000 clones, with 70% to 90% as singletons. Unmatched junction bases numbered 7, after V lost 5 bases and J lost 6 bases. Looked up from germline, CDR1 is SGHVS and CDR2 is FQNEAQ. The CDR3 runs 13 residues. This clone was recorded once. Source material: PBMCs or T cells enriched from blood (not recorded which). This clonotype was sampled from a woman in her 40s with acute COVID-19. This chain uses TRBV7-8 with TRBJ2-7; TRBD2 matches at 7 bases. The CDR3 DNA is TGTGCCAGCAGCCCTCGGGACTACGGCGAGCAGTACTTC. This gives the protein CASSPRDYGEQYF.